This T cell receptor beta chain was sequenced for a study of T cell changes during pregnancy in multiple sclerosis. TCRdb keeps only in-frame clones here, not all; method: immunoSEQ multiplex PCR. The data show roughly 120,000 clones, approximately 93% seen once. The trim removed 2 bases at V and 2 bases at J, leaving 12 bases unmatched. Germline V gene data show CDR1 as GTSNPN and CDR2 as SVGIG (reference sequence). The CDR3 covers 17 residues. The J gene is TRBJ2-4, the V gene TRBV30, with 7 bases aligning to TRBD2. The sample here was peripheral blood, taken before pregnancy. This clonotype was sampled from a female donor with multiple sclerosis, enrolled in a pregnancy study. The CDR3: CAWSMGVRAGTKNIQYF. In DNA form, the CDR3 reads TGTGCCTGGAGTATGGGGGTCCGAGCGGGGACCAAAAACATTCAGTACTTC.